A selection of T cell receptor beta chains follows, all from one sample in a study of shared clonotypes between healthy human individuals. Profiled with immunoSEQ multiplex PCR; TCRdb holds only in-frame clones, not every one. The data show about 1 million clones, 65% to 75% seen once. The sequencing input was memory CD4+ T cells sorted from blood. These receptors came from a man between 18 and 29 years old in good health. The CDR3 runs from the conserved cysteine through the conserved F or W. A D gene is named only where the DNA matches it firmly. Only some rows state a clone size, as once, few, many or a class for expanded clones.

len	v_gene	j_gene	d_gene	abundance	CDR3nt	CDR3aa
15	TRBV6-1	TRBJ2-5	NA	NA	TGTGCCAGCAGTGGAGCCGGGGCCCTGGGTCGGACCCAGTACTTC	CASSGAGALGRTQYF
15	TRBV14	TRBJ2-1	NA	NA	TGTGCCAGCAGCCAACTAGGGACCGTCGGGGTCGAGCAGTTCTTC	CASSQLGTVGVEQFF
13	TRBV10-2	TRBJ2-7	TRBD1	NA	TGCGCCAGCCGGGGACAGGGTGGTTACGAGCAGTACTTC	CASRGQGGYEQYF
15	TRBV19	TRBJ1-5	TRBD1	NA	TGTGCCAGTACCCAAACAGGGGGCGGCAATCAGCCCCAGCATTTT	CASTQTGGGNQPQHF
13	TRBV18	TRBJ1-5	NA	few	TGTGCCAGCTCACCTCATCCCGATCAGCCCCAGCATTTT	CASSPHPDQPQHF
16	TRBV19	TRBJ1-5	TRBD1	NA	TGTGCCAGTAGTATAGCCGGGACAGCCAACAATCAGCCCCAGCATTTT	CASSIAGTANNQPQHF
14	TRBV6-5	TRBJ2-5	NA	NA	TGTGCCAGCACAAGGGGGGGATCACAAGAGACCCAGTACTTC	CASTRGGSQETQYF
14	TRBV29-1	TRBJ1-2	TRBD1	NA	TGCAGCTTCTCCACAGGGGGCGTAGGATATGGCTACACCTTC	CSFSTGGVGYGYTF
14	TRBV18	TRBJ1-2	NA	NA	TGTGCCAGCTCACCAGGTCGGCAGGGCTCTGGCTACACCTTC	CASSPGRQGSGYTF
15	TRBV7-2	TRBJ2-2	NA	NA	TGTGCCAGCAGCCACGACAGCTCGAACACCGGGGAGCTGTTTTTT	CASSHDSSNTGELFF
13	TRBV5-1	TRBJ1-3	NA	NA	TGCGCCAGCTCACAGAGCTCTGGAAACACCATATATTTT	CASSQSSGNTIYF
17	TRBV5-4	TRBJ2-5	TRBD2	NA	TGTGCCAGCAGCTTGGCTCTTCGGGAGGGGTCTGGGGAGACCCAGTACTTC	CASSLALREGSGETQYF
15	TRBV19	TRBJ2-1	TRBD2	NA	TGTGCCAGTAGTCTTAGCGGGCAGAGGGCCAATGAGCAGTTCTTC	CASSLSGQRANEQFF
14	TRBV28	TRBJ1-2	NA	NA	TGTGCCAGCAGTTTCTCGGGGGCGCGACTTGACTACACCTTC	CASSFSGARLDYTF
14	TRBV2	TRBJ2-7	TRBD1	few	TGTGCCAGCAGGAGGGACAGGGTCACCTACGAGCAGTACTTC	CASRRDRVTYEQYF
13	TRBV6-4	TRBJ1-1	NA	NA	TGTGCCAGCAGTGACCAAGGGGGCACTGAAGCTTTCTTT	CASSDQGGTEAFF
15	TRBV15	TRBJ2-5	NA	NA	TGTGCCACCAGCAGAGATGGGGGGCCAGGAGAGACCCAGTACTTC	CATSRDGGPGETQYF
16	TRBV25-1	TRBJ1-6	NA	NA	TGTGCCAGCAGTGTGGGAGGGCCCCTATCTAATTCACCCCTCCACTTT	CASSVGGPLSNSPLHF
16	TRBV4-1	TRBJ2-3	NA	NA	TGCGCCAGCAGCCAAGATATGGGACTGGGGACAGATACGCAGTATTTT	CASSQDMGLGTDTQYF
15	TRBV4-3	TRBJ2-3	NA	few	TGCGCCAGCAGCCATAGAAGCGGGCCCACAGATACGCAGTATTTT	CASSHRSGPTDTQYF
15	TRBV5-6	TRBJ2-3	NA	NA	TGTGCCAGCAGCTTGACCGGGACTTTCACAGATACGCAGTATTTT	CASSLTGTFTDTQYF
16	TRBV7-2	TRBJ1-5	NA	NA	TGTGCCAGCAGCTTAGCAGGCCAGGGGAGGTCTCAGCCCCAGCATTTT	CASSLAGQGRSQPQHF
16	TRBV4-2	TRBJ2-5	TRBD2	NA	TGTGCCAGCAGCCAAATCGGGGGGACCCTCCAAGAGACCCAGTACTTC	CASSQIGGTLQETQYF
14	TRBV10-1	TRBJ2-7	TRBD1	NA	TGCGCCAGCAGTGAAGGGACAGGGGTCCGCGAGCAGTACTTC	CASSEGTGVREQYF
16	TRBV15	TRBJ2-2	NA	NA	TGTGCCACCAGCAGAGTGGCGGGTCCGAACACCGGGGAGCTGTTTTTT	CATSRVAGPNTGELFF
11	TRBV5-1	TRBJ2-7	NA	NA	TGCGCCAGCAGCTTGTCGGACGAGCAGTACTTC	CASSLSDEQYF
14	TRBV6-1	TRBJ1-4	TRBD1	NA	TGTGCCAGCGGTGGAGCCGAGGGGGCGGAAAAACTGTTTTTT	CASGGAEGAEKLFF
16	TRBV7-8	TRBJ1-2	NA	once	TGTGCCAGCGGGGGGGGACCCGGCACCTTGACCCCCCGCTACACCTTC	CASGGGPGTLTPRYTF
16	TRBV5-1	TRBJ2-5	TRBD1	many	TGCGCCAGCAGCCCGGGGACAGGGGGGTACCAAGAGACCCAGTACTTC	CASSPGTGGYQETQYF
15	TRBV7-3	TRBJ1-2	NA	once	TGTGCCACCGCCGCTTCCCCCGGGACAAATTATGGCTACACCTTC	CATAASPGTNYGYTF
14	TRBV28	TRBJ2-7	TRBD1	NA	TGTGCCAGCAGCCGACAGGGGGCTAAACACGAGCAGTACTTC	CASSRQGAKHEQYF
12	TRBV5-1	TRBJ2-1	NA	NA	TGCGCCAGCACCAACCAAGGCGAGCTGACATTCTTC	CASTNQGELTFF
14	TRBV11-2	TRBJ2-7	NA	few	TGTGCCAGCAGCTTTAGGGGGGGCTCCTACGAGCAGTACTTC	CASSFRGGSYEQYF
12	TRBV7-9	TRBJ2-7	TRBD1	NA	TGTGCCAGCAGCGGGACAGGGAGCGAGCAGTACTTC	CASSGTGSEQYF
13	TRBV30	TRBJ1-5	NA	few	TGTGCCTGGGCCAGGGGAAGTAATCAGCCCCAGCATTTT	CAWARGSNQPQHF
14	TRBV19	TRBJ1-5	NA	NA	TGTGCCAGTAGTCCGGGGTCATCCAATCAGCCCCAGCATTTT	CASSPGSSNQPQHF
14	TRBV5-1	TRBJ2-3	NA	NA	TGCGCCAGCAGTGAAGCGCCCGGCACAGATACGCAGTATTTT	CASSEAPGTDTQYF
15	TRBV2	TRBJ2-2	NA	NA	TGTGCCAGCAGGTGGGGGTTAATAGAAACCGGGGAGCTGTTTTTT	CASRWGLIETGELFF
15	TRBV7-2	TRBJ1-4	NA	NA	TGTGCCAGCAGCTTAGGGCAGGGCCTTAATGAAAAACTGTTTTTT	CASSLGQGLNEKLFF
14	TRBV19	TRBJ2-7	TRBD1	NA	TGTGCCAGTAGTGGTAGGACAGGGAGAAACGAGCAGTACTTC	CASSGRTGRNEQYF
14	TRBV19	TRBJ2-2	NA	NA	TGTGCCAGTAGTATAGACGGTCGGGTAGGGGAGCTGTTTTTT	CASSIDGRVGELFF
12	TRBV5-1	TRBJ1-1	NA	NA	TGCGCCAGCAGCCCAGGGGTGGGTACAGCTTTCTTT	CASSPGVGTAFF